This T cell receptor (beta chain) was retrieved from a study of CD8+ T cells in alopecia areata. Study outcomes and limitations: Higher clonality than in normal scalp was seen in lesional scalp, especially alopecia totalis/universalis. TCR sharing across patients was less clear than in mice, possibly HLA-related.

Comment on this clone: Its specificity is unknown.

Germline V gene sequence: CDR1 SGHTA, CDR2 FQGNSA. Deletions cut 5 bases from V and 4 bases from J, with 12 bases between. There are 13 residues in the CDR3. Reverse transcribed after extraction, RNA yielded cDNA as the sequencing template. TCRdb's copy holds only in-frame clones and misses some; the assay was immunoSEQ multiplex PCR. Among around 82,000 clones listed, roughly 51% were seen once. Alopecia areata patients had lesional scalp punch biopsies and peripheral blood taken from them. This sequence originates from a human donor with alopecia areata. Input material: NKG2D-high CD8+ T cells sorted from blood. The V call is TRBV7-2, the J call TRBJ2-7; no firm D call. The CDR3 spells CASSPQLGYEQYF. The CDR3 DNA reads TGTGCCAGCAGCCCTCAGCTGGGATACGAGCAGTACTTC.